The rows below give T cell receptor beta chains drawn from one sample of a study of blood T cell repertoires in COVID-19. Clones were sequenced by immunoSEQ multiplex PCR, and TCRdb holds only the in-frame ones, with some missing. This table holds 55,000 to 80,000 clones, about 83% found once. The sample comprised peripheral blood. The receptors were sampled from a human donor in a cohort sampled during active COVID-19. Both conserved end residues are part of each CDR3. The order of the fields is clone size, J gene, V gene, D gene, CDR3 protein, CDR3 DNA. The D gene is left open where the match is weak. Not all rows give a size; the values are once, few, many and, for expanded clones, a class.

size: once; J: TRBJ2-6; V: TRBV19; D: TRBD2; CDR3: CASSAGLATGANVLTF; DNA: TGTGCCAGTAGTGCCGGACTAGCTACCGGGGCCAACGTCCTGACTTTC
size: .; J: TRBJ2-3; V: TRBV25-1; D: .; CDR3: CASRPLWQGGTDTQYF; DNA: TGTGCCAGCAGGCCCCTATGGCAGGGCGGCACAGATACGCAGTATTTT
size: .; J: TRBJ1-1; V: TRBV7-3; D: TRBD1; CDR3: CASSLATGGEAFF; DNA: TGTGCCAGCAGCTTAGCTACAGGGGGGGAAGCTTTCTTT
size: few; J: TRBJ1-2; V: TRBV6-5; D: .; CDR3: CASSYFGRGTNYGYTF; DNA: TGTGCCAGCAGTTATTTCGGGAGGGGGACTAACTATGGCTACACCTTC
size: .; J: TRBJ1-4; V: TRBV12-3/TRBV12-4; D: .; CDR3: CASTTTGIEKLFF; DNA: TGTGCCAGCACCACTACAGGGATTGAAAAACTGTTTTTT
size: .; J: TRBJ1-1; V: TRBV7-9; D: TRBD1; CDR3: CASSLGTGRTEAFF; DNA: TGTGCCAGCAGCTTAGGGACAGGGCGCACTGAAGCTTTCTTT
size: .; J: TRBJ2-7; V: TRBV6-5; D: TRBD2; CDR3: CASRAGTSGTYEQYF; DNA: TGTGCCAGCAGAGCCGGGACTAGCGGGACCTACGAGCAGTACTTC
size: .; J: TRBJ1-2; V: TRBV18; D: TRBD1; CDR3: CASSPILGRGPFSYGYTF; DNA: TGTGCCAGCTCACCGATTTTGGGCAGGGGGCCTTTCTCCTATGGCTACACCTTC
size: few; J: TRBJ2-3; V: TRBV11-2; D: .; CDR3: CASSFPGGQTQYF; DNA: TGTGCCAGCAGCTTCCCGGGCGGACAGACGCAGTATTTT
size: .; J: TRBJ1-2; V: TRBV9; D: .; CDR3: CASSVARETNYGYTF; DNA: TGTGCCAGCAGCGTAGCTCGGGAAACTAACTATGGCTACACCTTC
size: .; J: TRBJ1-3; V: TRBV5-6; D: .; CDR3: CASSSRDWTRNTIYF; DNA: TGTGCCAGCAGCTCTCGGGACTGGACTAGAAACACCATATATTTT
size: few; J: TRBJ2-1; V: TRBV29-1; D: TRBD2; CDR3: CSIEGTSKANEQFF; DNA: TGCAGCATTGAGGGGACTAGTAAAGCCAATGAGCAGTTCTTC
size: .; J: TRBJ2-6; V: TRBV7-8; D: .; CDR3: CASSLEARLSSGANVLTF; DNA: TGTGCCAGCAGCTTAGAGGCCAGGTTGAGCTCTGGGGCCAACGTCCTGACTTTC
size: .; J: TRBJ2-1; V: TRBV5-4; D: TRBD2; CDR3: CASSFSGGSYNEQFF; DNA: TGTGCCAGCAGCTTTAGCGGGGGCTCTTACAATGAGCAGTTCTTC
size: .; J: TRBJ1-1; V: TRBV18; D: .; CDR3: CASSSWVGDTEAFF; DNA: TGTGCCAGCTCGAGTTGGGTAGGAGACACTGAAGCTTTCTTT
size: .; J: TRBJ2-1; V: TRBV5-6; D: .; CDR3: CASSLLSGGEQFF; DNA: TGTGCCAGCAGCTTACTCTCCGGGGGTGAGCAGTTCTTC
size: few; J: TRBJ1-1; V: TRBV4-1; D: .; CDR3: CASSQQGRGGTEAFF; DNA: TGCGCCAGCAGCCAGCAGGGGAGAGGCGGCACTGAAGCTTTCTTT
size: .; J: TRBJ2-1; V: TRBV5-4; D: .; CDR3: CASSFWTGNEQFF; DNA: TGTGCCAGCAGCTTTTGGACGGGGAATGAGCAGTTCTTC
size: once; J: TRBJ2-3; V: TRBV5-1; D: TRBD1; CDR3: CASSTRGQGTDTQYF; DNA: TGCGCCAGCAGCACCCGTGGACAGGGGACAGATACGCAGTATTTT
size: .; J: TRBJ2-1; V: TRBV9; D: TRBD2; CDR3: CASSQSGGTYNEQFF; DNA: TGTGCCAGCAGCCAAAGCGGGGGCACCTACAATGAGCAGTTCTTC
size: .; J: TRBJ2-1; V: TRBV30; D: TRBD1; CDR3: CARDRGTPDNEQFF; DNA: TGTGCCAGAGACAGGGGAACCCCCGACAATGAGCAGTTCTTC
size: .; J: TRBJ1-1; V: TRBV7-9; D: TRBD1; CDR3: CASSLVVAGTGLKAFF; DNA: TGTGCCAGCAGCTTAGTGGTTGCCGGGACAGGTCTTAAAGCTTTCTTT
size: .; J: TRBJ2-1; V: TRBV6-2/TRBV6-3; D: TRBD2; CDR3: CASSHPLAGAYNEQFF; DNA: TGTGCCAGCAGCCACCCCCTAGCGGGGGCCTACAATGAGCAGTTCTTC
size: few; J: TRBJ2-1; V: TRBV5-1; D: .; CDR3: CASSPHGGGAVNEQFF; DNA: TGCGCCAGCAGCCCCCACGGAGGGGGGGCGGTGAATGAGCAGTTCTTC
size: once; J: TRBJ2-1; V: TRBV5-1; D: TRBD2; CDR3: CASRLAEQNNEQFF; DNA: TGCGCCAGCCGCCTAGCGGAACAGAACAATGAGCAGTTCTTC
size: .; J: TRBJ1-1; V: TRBV11-2; D: TRBD1; CDR3: CASSSRTGLVTEAFF; DNA: TGTGCCAGCAGCTCTCGGACAGGATTGGTCACTGAAGCTTTCTTT
size: .; J: TRBJ1-3; V: TRBV10-3; D: .; CDR3: CAISVGDGGSGNTIYF; DNA: TGTGCCATCAGTGTTGGGGACGGGGGCTCTGGAAACACCATATATTTT
size: .; J: TRBJ2-7; V: TRBV6-5; D: TRBD1; CDR3: CASSYSEQGPYEQYF; DNA: TGTGCCAGCAGTTACTCAGAACAGGGGCCCTACGAGCAGTACTTC
size: .; J: TRBJ2-3; V: TRBV24-1; D: .; CDR3: CATSDDQAASTDTQYF; DNA: TGTGCCACCAGTGATGACCAAGCGGCAAGCACAGATACGCAGTATTTT
size: .; J: TRBJ1-2; V: TRBV20-1; D: .; CDR3: CSAGRGFGYTF; DNA: TGCAGTGCTGGCAGGGGATTTGGCTACACCTTC
size: .; J: TRBJ1-2; V: TRBV6-5; D: .; CDR3: CASTRRQGLYGYTF; DNA: TGTGCCAGCACTCGCCGGCAGGGCCTTTATGGCTACACCTTC
size: .; J: TRBJ1-3; V: TRBV2; D: .; CDR3: CASSGASGTLGNTIYF; DNA: TGTGCCAGCAGTGGAGCCTCCGGGACATTAGGAAACACCATATATTTT
size: .; J: TRBJ2-3; V: TRBV18; D: .; CDR3: CASSPTGSLDTQYF; DNA: TGTGCCAGCTCACCAACGGGGTCGTTAGATACGCAGTATTTT
size: .; J: TRBJ2-2; V: TRBV11-2; D: .; CDR3: CASSFLGGDTGELFF; DNA: TGTGCCAGCAGCTTCCTCGGAGGGGACACCGGGGAGCTGTTTTTT
size: .; J: TRBJ2-5; V: TRBV23-1; D: .; CDR3: CASSLTEQETQYF; DNA: TGCGCCAGCAGTCTAACAGAACAAGAGACCCAGTACTTC
size: .; J: TRBJ2-5; V: TRBV6-1; D: TRBD1; CDR3: CASSDPGTGVKTQYF; DNA: TGTGCCAGCAGTGATCCCGGGACAGGGGTAAAGACCCAGTACTTC
size: .; J: TRBJ2-3; V: TRBV4-2; D: .; CDR3: CASSQDIVSRAGSQYF; DNA: TGTGCCAGCAGCCAAGATATAGTGTCGCGGGCGGGCTCACAGTATTTT
size: .; J: TRBJ1-2; V: TRBV20-1; D: .; CDR3: CSASPVSGSYGYTF; DNA: TGCAGTGCTAGTCCGGTATCCGGGTCCTATGGCTACACCTTC
size: .; J: TRBJ2-1; V: TRBV6-5; D: .; CDR3: CASSYSSGSYNEQFF; DNA: TGTGCCAGCAGTTACTCCAGCGGCTCCTACAATGAGCAGTTCTTC
size: .; J: TRBJ2-7; V: TRBV2; D: TRBD2; CDR3: CASRARTSGSNEQYF; DNA: TGTGCCAGCAGGGCACGGACTAGCGGGAGCAACGAGCAGTACTTC
size: .; J: TRBJ1-5; V: TRBV15; D: TRBD1; CDR3: CATREGQGGVYSNQPQHF; DNA: TGTGCCACCCGGGAGGGACAGGGGGGGGTGTATAGCAATCAGCCCCAGCATTTT
size: .; J: TRBJ1-2; V: TRBV23-1; D: TRBD1; CDR3: CASLGQGPNYGYTF; DNA: TGCGCCAGCTTGGGACAGGGACCTAACTATGGCTACACCTTC
size: once; J: TRBJ2-1; V: TRBV30; D: TRBD1; CDR3: CAWSMRGPGNEQFF; DNA: TGTGCCTGGAGTATGAGGGGGCCGGGAAATGAGCAGTTCTTC
size: .; J: TRBJ2-5; V: TRBV11-2; D: .; CDR3: CASSLGGPRETQYF; DNA: TGTGCCAGCAGCTTAGGAGGCCCTAGAGAGACCCAGTACTTC
size: few; J: TRBJ1-5; V: TRBV10-3; D: .; CDR3: CAISESVDSHNQPQHF; DNA: TGTGCCATCAGTGAGTCGGTGGACAGCCACAATCAGCCCCAGCATTTT
size: .; J: TRBJ1-6; V: TRBV5-1; D: .; CDR3: CASSLAGGAGNSPLHF; DNA: TGCGCCAGCAGCTTGGCGGGGGGCGCGGGGAATTCACCCCTCCACTTT
size: .; J: TRBJ2-5; V: TRBV19; D: .; CDR3: CASSRGETQYF; DNA: TGTGCCAGTTCCAGGGGAGAGACCCAGTACTTC
size: .; J: TRBJ1-2; V: TRBV20-1; D: .; CDR3: CSLPSGYGYTF; DNA: TGCAGCCTCCCCTCAGGCTATGGCTACACCTTC
size: .; J: TRBJ1-2; V: TRBV2; D: .; CDR3: CASSELRGGSYGYTF; DNA: TGTGCCAGCAGTGAACTTCGGGGGGGTAGCTATGGCTACACCTTC
size: few; J: TRBJ2-6; V: TRBV5-4; D: TRBD1; CDR3: CASSLMTGARSGANVLTF; DNA: TGTGCCAGCAGCTTAATGACAGGGGCCCGCTCGGGGGCCAACGTCCTGACTTTC
size: many; J: TRBJ2-1; V: TRBV3-1/TRBV3-2; D: .; CDR3: CASSQGLYNEQFF; DNA: TGTGCCAGCAGCCAAGGACTGTACAATGAGCAGTTCTTC
size: .; J: TRBJ1-2; V: TRBV18; D: TRBD1; CDR3: CASSPPLDRAGHF; DNA: TGTGCCAGCTCACCACCTTTGGACAGGGCGGGCCACTTC
size: .; J: TRBJ2-7; V: TRBV7-9; D: .; CDR3: CASSLDIYEQYF; DNA: TGTGCCAGCAGCCTCGACATATACGAGCAGTACTTC
size: .; J: TRBJ2-6; V: TRBV6-5; D: TRBD1; CDR3: CASSLTGYRGANVLTF; DNA: TGTGCCAGCAGTTTGACAGGGTATCGTGGGGCCAACGTCCTGACTTTC
size: .; J: TRBJ2-3; V: TRBV9; D: .; CDR3: CASSERGQQTDTQYF; DNA: TGTGCCAGCAGCGAAAGGGGACAACAAACAGATACGCAGTATTTT
size: few; J: TRBJ2-1; V: TRBV5-4; D: TRBD2; CDR3: CASSLLAGGRNEQFF; DNA: TGTGCCAGCAGCTTACTAGCGGGAGGGCGCAATGAGCAGTTCTTC
size: .; J: TRBJ1-6; V: TRBV10-2; D: .; CDR3: CASSPGGPSSYNSPLHF; DNA: TGCGCCAGCAGTCCTGGAGGGCCGAGCTCCTATAATTCACCCCTCCACTTT
size: .; J: TRBJ2-5; V: TRBV9; D: .; CDR3: CASSVGGETQYF; DNA: TGTGCCAGCAGCGTAGGCGGGGAGACCCAGTACTTC
size: .; J: TRBJ2-5; V: TRBV15; D: .; CDR3: CATSRARETQYF; DNA: TGTGCCACCAGCAGAGCCCGAGAGACCCAGTACTTC